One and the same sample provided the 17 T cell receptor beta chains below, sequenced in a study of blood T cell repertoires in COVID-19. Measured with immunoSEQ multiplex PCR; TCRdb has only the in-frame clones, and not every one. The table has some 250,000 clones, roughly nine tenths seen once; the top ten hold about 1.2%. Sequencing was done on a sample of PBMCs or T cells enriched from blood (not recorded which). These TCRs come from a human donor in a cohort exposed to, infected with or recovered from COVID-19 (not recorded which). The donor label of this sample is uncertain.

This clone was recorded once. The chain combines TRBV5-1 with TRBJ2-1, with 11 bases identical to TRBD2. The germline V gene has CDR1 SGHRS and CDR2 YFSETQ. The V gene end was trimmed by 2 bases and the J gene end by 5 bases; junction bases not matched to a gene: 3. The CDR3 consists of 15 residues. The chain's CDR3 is CASSFTSGGNNEQFF. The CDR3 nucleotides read TGCGCCAGCAGCTTTACTAGCGGGGGCAACAATGAGCAGTTCTTC.

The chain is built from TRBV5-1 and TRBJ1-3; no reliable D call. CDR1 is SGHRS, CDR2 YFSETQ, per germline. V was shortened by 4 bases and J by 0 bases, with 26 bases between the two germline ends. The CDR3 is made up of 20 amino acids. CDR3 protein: CASSGQSVSNLPNSGNTIYF. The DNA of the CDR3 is TGCGCCAGCAGCGGGCAGTCGGTCAGTAACCTGCCAAACTCTGGAAACACCATATATTTT.

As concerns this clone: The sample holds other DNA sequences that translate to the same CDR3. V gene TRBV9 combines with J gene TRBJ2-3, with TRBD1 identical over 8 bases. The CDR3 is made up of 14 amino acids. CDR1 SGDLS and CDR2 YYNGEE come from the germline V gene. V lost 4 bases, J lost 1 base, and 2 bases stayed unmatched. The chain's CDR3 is CASSPGQGTDTQYF. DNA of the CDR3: TGTGCCAGCAGCCCGGGACAGGGCACAGATACGCAGTATTTT.

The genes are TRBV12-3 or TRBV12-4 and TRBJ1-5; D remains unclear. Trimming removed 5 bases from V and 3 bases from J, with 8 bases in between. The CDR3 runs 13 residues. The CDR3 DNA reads TGTGCCAGCAGTAGCCAGGACAATCAGCCCCAGCATTTT. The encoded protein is CASSSQDNQPQHF.

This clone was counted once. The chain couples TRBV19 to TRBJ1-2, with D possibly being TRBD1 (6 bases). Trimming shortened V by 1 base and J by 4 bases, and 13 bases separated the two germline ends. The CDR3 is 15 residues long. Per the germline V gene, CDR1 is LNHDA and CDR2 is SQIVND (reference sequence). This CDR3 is CASSIGWGTIYGYTF. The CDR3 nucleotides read TGTGCCAGTAGTATAGGCTGGGGGACAATCTATGGCTACACCTTC.

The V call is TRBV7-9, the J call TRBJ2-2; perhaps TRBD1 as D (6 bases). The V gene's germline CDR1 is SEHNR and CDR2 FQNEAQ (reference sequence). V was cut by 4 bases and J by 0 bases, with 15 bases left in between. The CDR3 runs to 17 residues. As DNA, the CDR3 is TGTGCCAGCAGCTCCAAACGCAGGGGTACGAACACCGGGGAGCTGTTTTTT. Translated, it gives CASSSKRRGTNTGELFF.

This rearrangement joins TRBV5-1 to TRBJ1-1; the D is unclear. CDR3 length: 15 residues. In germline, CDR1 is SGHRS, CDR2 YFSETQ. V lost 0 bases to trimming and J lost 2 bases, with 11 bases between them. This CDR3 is CASSLAVRRNTEAFF. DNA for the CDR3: TGCGCCAGCAGCTTGGCCGTGAGGCGAAACACTGAAGCTTTCTTT.

The CDR3 DNA reads as TGTGCCTGGACAGCGGACCATAGCGGGGGGGCGGTCCACGAGCAGTACTTC. Amino acids: CAWTADHSGGAVHEQYF. The chain has TRBV30 and TRBJ2-7; 11 bases map to TRBD2. The CDR3 covers 17 residues. In germline, CDR1 is GTSNPN, CDR2 SVGIG (reference sequence). The ends lost 4 bases at V and 5 bases at J; junction bases unmatched: 16. Filled out from reference TRBV30 and TRBJ2-7, the complete variable domain reads SQTIHQWPATLVQPVGSPLSLECTVEGTSNPNLYWYRQAAGRGLQLLFYSVGIGQISSEVPQNLSASRPQDRQFILSSKKLLLSDSGFYLCAWTADHSGGAVHEQYFGPGTRLTVT.

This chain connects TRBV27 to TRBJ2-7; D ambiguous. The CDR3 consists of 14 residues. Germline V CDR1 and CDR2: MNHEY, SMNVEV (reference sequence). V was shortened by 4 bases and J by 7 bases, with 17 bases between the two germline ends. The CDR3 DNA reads TGTGCCAGCAGTTCCCACGGCATAGCTCTTGAGCAGTACTTC. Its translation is CASSSHGIALEQYF.

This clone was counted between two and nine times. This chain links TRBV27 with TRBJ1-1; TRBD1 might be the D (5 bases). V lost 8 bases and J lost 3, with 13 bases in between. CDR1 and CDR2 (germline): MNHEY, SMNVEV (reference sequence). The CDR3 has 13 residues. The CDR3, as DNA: TGTGCCAGCCGTATTGGGGCCTACACTGAAGCTTTCTTT. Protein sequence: CASRIGAYTEAFF.

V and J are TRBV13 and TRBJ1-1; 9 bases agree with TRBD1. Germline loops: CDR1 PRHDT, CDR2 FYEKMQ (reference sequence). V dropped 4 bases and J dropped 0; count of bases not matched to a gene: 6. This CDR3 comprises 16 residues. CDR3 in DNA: TGTGCCAGCAGCTACAGGGGGCGAGGGTTGAACACTGAAGCTTTCTTT. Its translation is CASSYRGRGLNTEAFF.

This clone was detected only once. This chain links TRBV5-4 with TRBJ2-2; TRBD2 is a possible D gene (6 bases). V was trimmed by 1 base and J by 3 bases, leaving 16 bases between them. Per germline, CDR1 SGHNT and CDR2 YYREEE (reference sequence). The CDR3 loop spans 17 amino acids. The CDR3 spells CASSLSIGGQHTGELFF. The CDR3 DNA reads TGTGCCAGCAGCTTGTCTATCGGAGGGCAACACACCGGGGAGCTGTTTTTT.

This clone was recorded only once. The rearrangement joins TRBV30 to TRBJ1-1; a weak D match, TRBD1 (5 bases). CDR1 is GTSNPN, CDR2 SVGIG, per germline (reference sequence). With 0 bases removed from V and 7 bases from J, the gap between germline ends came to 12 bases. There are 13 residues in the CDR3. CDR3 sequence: CAWSVAPGGEAFF. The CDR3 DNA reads TGTGCCTGGAGTGTAGCACCCGGGGGTGAAGCTTTCTTT.

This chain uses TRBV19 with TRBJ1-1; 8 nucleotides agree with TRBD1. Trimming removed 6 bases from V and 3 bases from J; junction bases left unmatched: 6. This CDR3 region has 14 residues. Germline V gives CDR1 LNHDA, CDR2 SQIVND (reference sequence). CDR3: CASRTVTGDTEAFF. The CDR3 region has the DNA TGTGCCAGTAGAACGGTGACAGGGGACACTGAAGCTTTCTTT.

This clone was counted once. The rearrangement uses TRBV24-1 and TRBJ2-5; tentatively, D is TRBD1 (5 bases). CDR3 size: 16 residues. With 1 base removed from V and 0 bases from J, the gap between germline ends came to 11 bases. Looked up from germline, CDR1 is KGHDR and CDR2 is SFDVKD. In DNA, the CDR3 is TGTGCCACCAGTGATTTACAGACAGACTACCAAGAGACCCAGTACTTC. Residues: CATSDLQTDYQETQYF.

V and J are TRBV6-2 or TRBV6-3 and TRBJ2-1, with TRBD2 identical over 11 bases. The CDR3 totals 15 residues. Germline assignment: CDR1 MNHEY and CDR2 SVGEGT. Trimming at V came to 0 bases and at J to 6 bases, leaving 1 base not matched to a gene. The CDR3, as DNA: TGTGCCAGCAGTTACTCCGGACTAGCGGGCAATGAGCAGTTCTTC. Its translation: CASSYSGLAGNEQFF.

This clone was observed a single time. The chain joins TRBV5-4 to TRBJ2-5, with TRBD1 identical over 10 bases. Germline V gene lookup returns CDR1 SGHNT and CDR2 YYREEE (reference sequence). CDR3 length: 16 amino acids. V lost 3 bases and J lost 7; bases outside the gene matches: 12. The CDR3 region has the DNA TGTGCCAGCAGCTCGGGACAGGGGAATCCTTGGCCGACCCAGTACTTC. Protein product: CASSSGQGNPWPTQYF.